These 28 T cell receptor beta chains originate from one sample sequenced in a study of control samples from healthy donors and cancer patients. Sequenced by immunoSEQ multiplex PCR; TCRdb stores in-frame clones only, minus some. The sample has approximately 44,000 clones; 70% are singletons. The sequenced sample consisted of formalin-fixed, paraffin-embedded tissue. These receptors all come from a male donor with melanoma.

The chain joins TRBV7-9 to TRBJ1-2; 9 nucleotides align to TRBD1. Germline CDR1 is SEHNR and CDR2 is FQNEAQ (reference sequence). The CDR3 runs to 14 residues. V dropped 5 bases and J dropped 8; count of bases not matched to a gene: 9. For the CDR3, the DNA is TGTGCCAGCAGCCTGGGACAGGGAGGCGGGGGCTACACCTTC. Protein sequence: CASSLGQGGGGYTF.

This sequence joins TRBV15 and TRBJ2-7, with a weak D call TRBD2 (6 bases). The V and J ends lost 6 bases and 6 bases respectively, with 15 bases between them. Germline CDR1 is LNHNV and CDR2 is YYDKDF (reference sequence). The CDR3 contains 13 residues. The CDR3: CATSRDLATEQYF. In DNA form, the CDR3 reads TGTGCCACCAGTCGAGATCTAGCGACCGAGCAGTACTTC.

On this clone: Distinct nucleotide sequences in the sample also encode this CDR3. The chain joins TRBV15 to TRBJ2-3; D remains unclear. Trimming left V 1 base short and J 2 bases short, with 7 bases between. Germline loops: CDR1 LNHNV, CDR2 YYDKDF (reference sequence). The CDR3 length is 14 residues. The CDR3 is CATSRGSPTDTQYF. The DNA for the CDR3 is TGTGCCACCAGCAGAGGGTCTCCCACAGATACGCAGTATTTT. Using reference TRBV15 and TRBJ2-3 for the parts outside the CDR3, the full variable domain is DAMVIQNPRYQVTQFGKPVTLSCSQTLNHNVMYWYQQKSSQAPKLLFHYYDKDFNNEADTPDNFQSRRPNTSFCFLDIRSPGLGDTAMYLCATSRGSPTDTQYFGPGTRLTVL.

The rearrangement uses TRBV6-6 and TRBJ2-7, with D hard to call. The V end lost 5 bases, the J end lost 5 bases, and 7 bases lay between the germline ends. Looked up from germline, CDR1 is MNHNY and CDR2 is SVGAGI (reference sequence). This CDR3 has 11 amino acids. CDR3 region: CASSNMNEQYF. Written as DNA, the CDR3 is TGTGCCAGCAGTAATATGAACGAGCAGTACTTC.

The chain couples TRBV2 to TRBJ2-3; D is unresolved. V gave up 1 base and J gave up 2 bases, with 10 bases separating them. Germline CDR1 reads SNHLY; CDR2 reads FYNNEI. CDR3 size: 15 residues. CDR3 coding DNA: TGTGCCAGCAGTGAAGACGGGCTTTCCACAGATACGCAGTATTTT. Translation: CASSEDGLSTDTQYF.

This clone has just a few counts. The chain has TRBV11-2 and TRBJ1-1; D is uncertain. The CDR3 runs 14 residues. Deletions cut 2 bases from V and 3 bases from J, with 10 bases between. Germline CDR1 and CDR2: SGHAT and FQNNGV. This CDR3 is CASSLLGFDTEAFF. CDR3 sequence (DNA): TGTGCCAGCAGCTTACTGGGGTTCGACACTGAAGCTTTCTTT.

This chain links TRBV7-3 with TRBJ2-5; TRBD1 might be the D (6 bases). This CDR3 has 16 amino acids. CDR1 and CDR2 (germline): SGHTA, FQGTGA. V lost 0 bases and J 2 bases, leaving 13 bases between the germline ends. CDR3 region: CASSLTPGHRQETQYF. The DNA for the CDR3 is TGTGCCAGCAGCTTAACACCGGGACATCGGCAAGAGACCCAGTACTTC.

The V call is TRBV24-1, the J call TRBJ2-7; D unresolved. Germline V gene data show CDR1 as KGHDR and CDR2 as SFDVKD. The CDR3 length is 12 residues. The V and J ends lost 2 bases and 4 bases respectively, with 5 bases between them. The CDR3 is CATSDSLYEQYF. The CDR3 nucleotides are TGTGCCACCAGTGATTCCTTATACGAGCAGTACTTC.

The rearrangement joins TRBV7-9 to TRBJ2-7; a weak D match, TRBD1 (6 bases). This CDR3 is 14 amino acids long. CDR1 and CDR2 from the germline V gene are SEHNR and FQNEAQ (reference sequence). Trimming took 5 bases from V and 2 from J, leaving 13 bases between them. DNA of the CDR3: TGTGCCAGCAGCAGGGACACGGACCCCTACGAGCAGTACTTC. Translation: CASSRDTDPYEQYF.

This chain uses TRBV6-5 with TRBJ2-3, with D unclear. From germline, CDR1 is MNHEY and CDR2 SVGAGI. CDR3 size: 15 residues. V was trimmed by 5 bases and J by 0 bases, leaving 12 bases between them. In DNA, the CDR3 is TGTGCCAGCAGTAGGAGTTTTTATAGCACAGATACGCAGTATTTT. Translated: CASSRSFYSTDTQYF.

This clone was picked up a small number of times. This sequence joins TRBV7-8 and TRBJ1-1; unclear D gene. The ends were cut back, 1 base at V and 4 bases at J, with 10 bases in the middle. The length of the CDR3 is 14 residues. Per germline, CDR1 SGHVS and CDR2 FQNEAQ. The chain's CDR3 is CASSLVTRGTEAFF. The CDR3, as DNA: TGTGCCAGCAGCTTAGTGACGAGAGGCACTGAAGCTTTCTTT. Using reference TRBV7-8 and TRBJ1-1 for the parts outside the CDR3, the full variable domain is GAGVSQSPRYKVAKRGQDVALRCDPISGHVSLFWYQQALGQGPEFLTYFQNEAQLDKSGLPSDRFFAERPEGSVSTLKIQRTQQEDSAVYLCASSLVTRGTEAFFGQGTRLTVV.

The rearrangement uses TRBV29-1 and TRBJ2-7; D may correspond to TRBD1 or TRBD2 (5 bases each). Trimming shortened V by 1 base and J by 4 bases, and 14 bases separated the two germline ends. This CDR3 is built from 14 residues. Germline CDR1 is SQVTM and CDR2 is ANQGSEA. CDR3 nucleotide sequence: TGCAGCGTTGAAGCCGAGGGGCGTTTTTACGAGCAGTACTTC. Residues: CSVEAEGRFYEQYF.

The rearrangement uses TRBV7-9 and TRBJ2-3; D perhaps matches TRBD2 (6 bases). This CDR3 contains 16 residues. Trimming left V 5 bases short and J 0 bases short, with 15 bases between. Germline V gives CDR1 SEHNR, CDR2 FQNEAQ (reference sequence). The DNA of the CDR3 is TGTGCCAGCAGCCAAACTAGCCCTAGTAGCACAGATACGCAGTATTTT. The encoded protein is CASSQTSPSSTDTQYF.

This clone was detected a few times. This rearrangement joins TRBV5-1 to TRBJ2-3, with a weak D call TRBD1 (6 bases). The germline CDR1 and CDR2 sequences are SGHRS and YFSETQ. The CDR3 runs 15 residues. V shed 4 bases and J shed 0 bases, with 12 bases lying between them. CDR3 nucleotides: TGCGCCAGCAGCACCCTGGACAGAAGCACAGATACGCAGTATTTT. Translating it yields CASSTLDRSTDTQYF.

The rearrangement joins TRBV12-3 or TRBV12-4 to TRBJ1-1; D not resolved. This CDR3 is built from 13 residues. V dropped 0 bases and J dropped 1 base, with 3 bases sitting between them. This CDR3 is CASSLAGNTEAFF. CDR3 coding DNA: TGTGCCAGCAGTTTAGCGGGGAACACTGAAGCTTTCTTT.

The chain uses TRBV18 and TRBJ1-2; D unresolved. Germline assignment: CDR1 KGHSH and CDR2 LQKENI. V was clipped by 0 bases and J by 6 bases, with 8 bases between them. The CDR3 contains 13 residues. This CDR3 is CASSPPTGNGYTF. CDR3 sequence (DNA): TGTGCCAGCTCACCACCGACGGGGAATGGCTACACCTTC.

This clone has a handful of counts. The chain links TRBV5-1 to TRBJ1-4; D unclear. Trimming removed 2 bases from V and 2 bases from J, with 7 bases in between. CDR3 length: 14 amino acids. Per germline, CDR1 SGHRS and CDR2 YFSETQ. The CDR3 DNA reads as TGCGCCAGCAGCTTTGGTACCACTAATGAAAAACTGTTTTTT. Protein: CASSFGTTNEKLFF.

About this clone itself: Other nucleotide sequences from this sample produce the same CDR3. The chain joins TRBV7-8 to TRBJ2-2; TRBD1 matches at 10 bases. The V and J ends lost 5 bases and 5 bases, in that order; junction bases with no gene match: 5. Germline assignment: CDR1 SGHVS and CDR2 FQNEAQ. This CDR3 is 15 amino acids long. This CDR3 is CASSRTGGGTGELFF. CDR3 bases: TGTGCCAGCAGCCGGACAGGGGGTGGGACCGGGGAGCTGTTTTTT.

V is TRBV6-5 and J is TRBJ1-2, with 7 bases that match TRBD1. With V trimmed by 7 bases and J by 4 bases, 9 bases remained unmatched. CDR1 and CDR2 from the germline V gene are MNHEY and SVGAGI. This CDR3 has 14 amino acids. The CDR3 here is CASNPDRDAYGYTF. DNA of the CDR3: TGTGCCAGCAATCCCGACAGGGACGCCTATGGCTACACCTTC.

With respect to this clone: A read error may produce the germline difference seen at one junction end. The chain has TRBV2 and TRBJ1-3, with D possibly being TRBD1 (5 bases). CDR1 SNHLY and CDR2 FYNNEI come from the germline V gene. The CDR3 extends over 12 amino acids. For the CDR3, the DNA is TGTGCCAGCAGAGGGACGGGAAGCACCATATATTTT. It specifies CASRGTGSTIYF. Full variable domain (missing parts from reference TRBV2 and TRBJ1-3): EPEVTQTPSHQVTQMGQEVILRCVPISNHLYFYWYRQILGQKVEFLVSFYNNEISEKSEIFDDQFSVERPDGSNFTLKIRSTKLEDSAMYFCASRGTGSTIYFGEGSWLTVV.

As for this clone: Given a much more abundant clone one base away, this may be a read error. The same CDR3 also results from other DNA sequences found in this sample. The DNA for the CDR3 is TGTGCCAGCAGCCCCCGGGACGCGGGCTACAATGAACAGTTCTTC. Amino acid sequence: CASSPRDAGYNEQFF. This rearrangement joins TRBV7-3 to TRBJ2-1; D might be TRBD1 or TRBD2, each matching 5 bases. The length of the CDR3 is 15 residues. Germline CDR1 is SGHTA and CDR2 is FQGTGA.

The chain couples TRBV4-2 to TRBJ1-5, with D possibly TRBD1 on 5 matching bases. Germline V gives CDR1 LGHNA, CDR2 YNFKEQ. V lost 0 bases, J lost 5 bases, and 17 bases lay in between. The length of the CDR3 is 17 residues. CDR3 in DNA: TGTGCCAGCAGCCAAGATGGGGCATATGGAAGGGATCAGCCCCAGCATTTT. Protein: CASSQDGAYGRDQPQHF.

This chain uses TRBV7-6 with TRBJ2-7; possibly TRBD1 for D (5 bases). The CDR3 is made up of 15 amino acids. The V gene's germline CDR1 is SGHVS and CDR2 FNYEAQ. Trimming pared 1 base from V and 7 bases from J, leaving 17 bases between. The CDR3 DNA follows: TGTGCCAGCAGCTTAGGGCAGGGCGCTGGACGGGAGCAGTACTTC. It translates to CASSLGQGAGREQYF.

In this sample, this clone turned up a few times. J is TRBJ2-3 and V is TRBV11-3; TRBD1 matches 9 bases. The CDR3 length is 12 residues. V lost 3 bases and J lost 9; bases outside the gene matches: 1. Germline CDR1 and CDR2: SGHNT and YENEEA. The CDR3 here is CASSLGQGTQYF. In nucleotides, the CDR3 is TGTGCCAGCAGCTTGGGACAGGGCACGCAGTATTTT.

V usage is TRBV10-3 and J usage is TRBJ2-7; D gene ambiguous. This CDR3 has 14 residues. V gave up 10 bases and J gave up 2 bases, with 18 bases separating them. Germline lookup yields CDR1 ENHRY and CDR2 SYGVKD. CDR3 residues: CATQERTGPYEQYF. In DNA form, the CDR3 reads TGTGCCACCCAGGAACGCACTGGCCCCTACGAGCAGTACTTC.

This chain connects TRBV10-3 to TRBJ1-1, with D possibly matching TRBD1 (6 bases). The CDR3 totals 13 residues. Germline-derived CDR1 and CDR2 are ENHRY and SYGVKD. Between the trimmed V and J ends, which lost 7 bases and 8 bases, there was a span of 17 bases. For the CDR3, the DNA is TGTGCCATCAAGGGGGACGGGAGCACGGAAGCTTTCTTT. Protein: CAIKGDGSTEAFF.

This CDR3 reads CASSLGLAERGETQYF. As DNA, the CDR3 is TGTGCCAGCAGCTTGGGTCTAGCGGAAAGGGGGGAGACCCAGTACTTC. V usage is TRBV5-4 and J usage is TRBJ2-5; tentatively, D is TRBD2 (7 bases). Germline assignment: CDR1 SGHNT and CDR2 YYREEE (reference sequence). The CDR3 totals 16 residues. The germline V and J ends were trimmed by 0 bases and 5 bases, with 17 bases remaining between them.

This clone was recorded once. This rearrangement joins TRBV19 to TRBJ1-1; TRBD1 aligns across 12 bases. Germline CDR1 LNHDA, CDR2 SQIVND (reference sequence). CDR3 length: 14 amino acids. V was clipped by 8 bases and J by 7 bases; unmatched bases: 8. The CDR3 DNA is TGTGCCAGTGAACTGGGACAGGGGGCGAATGAAGCTTTCTTT. Encoded protein: CASELGQGANEAFF.